The TCR beta chain under discussion was sequenced for a study of identical twins. From the 5' RACE reads, TCRdb called clonotypes with MiXCR, one entry per CDR3 protein. The sample yields 200,000 to 300,000 distinct CDR3 sequences, 10% to 13% seen once. The germline gives CDR1 SGHKS, CDR2 YYEKEE (reference sequence). The CDR3 has 15 residues. V gave up 0 bases and J gave up 10 bases, with 19 bases separating them. General study results and limits: Within beta out-of-frame sequences, the excess sharing observed between twins was weaker. Whereas memory repertoires showed no such difference, abundant cord blood beta clonotypes carried fewer insertions.

This clonotype appeared many times. Its cognate antigen is unknown. The clonotype originates from a man between 50 and 59 years old in good health. The genes are TRBV5-5 and TRBJ1-2; D gene unclear. Material: memory T cells sorted from blood. CDR3 nucleotide sequence: TGTGCCAGCAGCTTGGGGCCCGGAGGTCAATCCCACTACACCTTC. Translation: CASSLGPGGQSHYTF.